This T cell receptor beta chain was obtained from a study of vaccination and CD4 T cells after COVID-19. With regard to this clonotype: Its target is unknown.

The CDR3 has 15 residues. Germline CDR1 and CDR2: SGHTS and YDEGEE. V dropped 10 bases and J dropped 3; count of bases not matched to a gene: 12. Study results and limitations: Looking at convalescent patients, 304 of their 307 vaccine-specific clones were spike mono-reactive. Only post-vaccination samples contained a median approximately 84% of the reactive clones in convalescent patients.

The treatment denotes: roughly 11-day PBMC culture with coronavirus spike peptide pools or control peptides (ViraFEST assay). The collection of CD4+ T cells from the unexposed donor took place before the COVID-19 pandemic (2011-2018). Cultured CD4+ T-cell DNA underwent Oncomine TCR Beta short-read sequencing. A single record per CDR3 protein comes from TCRdb applying MiXCR to the PCR reads. Among 3,500 to 5,000 distinct CDR3 sequences listed, 35% to 40% were seen once. The receptor's source is a human donor in good health. The chain recombines TRBV5-8 with TRBJ1-1, with 10 bases that match TRBD1. Sequencing was done on a sample of CD4+ T cells from blood, cultured in vitro. This chain's CDR3 is CASRDRGSRDTEAFF. The CDR3 nucleotides read TGTGCCTCTCGGGACAGGGGCTCCCGCGACACTGAAGCTTTCTTT.